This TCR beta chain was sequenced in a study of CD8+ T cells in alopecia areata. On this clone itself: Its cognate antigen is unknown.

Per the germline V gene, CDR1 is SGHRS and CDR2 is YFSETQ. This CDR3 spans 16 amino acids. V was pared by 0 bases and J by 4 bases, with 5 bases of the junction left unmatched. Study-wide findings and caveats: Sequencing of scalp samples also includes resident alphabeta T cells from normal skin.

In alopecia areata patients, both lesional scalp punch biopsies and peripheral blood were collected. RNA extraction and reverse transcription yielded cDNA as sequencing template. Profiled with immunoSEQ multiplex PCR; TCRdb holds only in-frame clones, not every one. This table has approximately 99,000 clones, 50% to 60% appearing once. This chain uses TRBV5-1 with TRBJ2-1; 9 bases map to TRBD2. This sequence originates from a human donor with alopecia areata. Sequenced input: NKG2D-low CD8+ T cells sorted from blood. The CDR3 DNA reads TGCGCCAGCAGCTTGGATGCGGGAGGGAAATACAATGAGCAGTTCTTC. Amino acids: CASSLDAGGKYNEQFF.